This T cell receptor (beta chain) was profiled in a study of early T cells in non-severe SARS-CoV-2 infection. At the level of the study: The authors sequenced bulk RNA from unsorted whole blood, leaving chains unpaired. Study-wide findings and caveats: Missing private and CD4 specificities, VDJdb matching favored anti-spike CD8 responses.

There are many counts of this clonotype. The antigen is unknown. Separate cDNA molecules each had unique molecular identifiers attached to them. TCRdb re-called the 5' RACE reads with MiXCR, one entry per CDR3 protein. Seen here are roughly 77,000 distinct CDR3 sequences, around 10% observed once, and the top ten hold 3.5% to 5.5%. This CDR3 has 15 amino acids. The germline CDR1 and CDR2 sequences are LGHNA and YNFKEQ. Trimming removed 3 bases at V and 4 bases at J, with 13 bases between. V gene TRBV4-2 combines with J gene TRBJ2-1; maybe TRBD2 (5 bases). This sequence was found in an adult who was a healthcare worker with PCR-confirmed SARS-CoV-2 infection or an uninfected control (not recorded which). The sample consisted of whole blood. The CDR3 DNA is TGTGCCAGCAGCCAGGGAGACGGAGATTACAATGAGCAGTTCTTC. Amino acid sequence: CASSQGDGDYNEQFF.